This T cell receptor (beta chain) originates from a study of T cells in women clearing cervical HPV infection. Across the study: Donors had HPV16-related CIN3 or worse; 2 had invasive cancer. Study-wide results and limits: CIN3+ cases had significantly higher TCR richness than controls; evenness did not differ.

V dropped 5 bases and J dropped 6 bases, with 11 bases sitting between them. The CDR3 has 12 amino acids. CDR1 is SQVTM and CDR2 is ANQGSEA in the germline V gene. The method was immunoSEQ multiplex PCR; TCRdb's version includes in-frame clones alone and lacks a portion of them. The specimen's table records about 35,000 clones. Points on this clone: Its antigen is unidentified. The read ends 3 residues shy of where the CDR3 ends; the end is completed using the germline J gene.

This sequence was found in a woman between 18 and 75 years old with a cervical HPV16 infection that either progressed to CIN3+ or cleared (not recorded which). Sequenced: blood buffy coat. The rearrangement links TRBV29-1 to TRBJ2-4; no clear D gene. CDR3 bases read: TGCAGCGTTCTTCGCGATCCAAACATT. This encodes CSVLRDPNI. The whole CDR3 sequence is CSVLRDPNIQYF.